This T cell receptor beta chain comes out of a study of sequential checkpoint blockade in melanoma. The overall study: Randomization was 1:1 between first-line nivolumab→ipilimumab and ipilimumab→nivolumab. After both sequences, patients received maintenance nivolumab.

Treatment specified: randomized to nivolumab then ipilimumab (arm A) or the reverse (arm B). PBMC sorting kept live CD3+CD8+ cells without CD19 or CD56. Only in-frame clones appear in the TCRdb table, and some are missing; sequencing was by immunoSEQ multiplex PCR. The profile covers 25,000 to 30,000 clones, with about 80% appearing a single time and more than 10% taken by the ten largest. CDR1 and CDR2 from the germline V gene are SNHLY and FYNNEI. The CDR3 is 14 amino acids. The V gene end was trimmed by 8 bases and the J gene end by 13 bases; junction bases not matched to a gene: 17. The source of this sequence is a human donor with melanoma. The V gene is TRBV2, the J gene TRBJ2-1, with TRBD1 identical over 7 bases. The sample in question was CD8+ T cells sorted from blood (inferred from file names), obtained from a patient given nivolumab and ipilimumab in sequence. The CDR3 protein is CASLEDTGVSSQFF. CDR3 sequence (DNA): TGTGCCAGCCTGGAGGACACAGGGGTTTCATCCCAGTTCTTC. Looking up the rest from reference TRBV2 and TRBJ2-1 gives the full variable domain: EPEVTQTPSHQVTQMGQEVILRCVPISNHLYFYWYRQILGQKVEFLVSFYNNEISEKSEIFDDQFSVERPDGSNFTLKIRSTKLEDSAMYFCASLEDTGVSSQFFGPGTRLTVL.